Each of the 31 T cell receptor beta chains below was sequenced from the same sample in a study of blood T cell repertoires in COVID-19. Generated by immunoSEQ multiplex PCR, the TCRdb table keeps only in-frame clones and is missing some. In the table there are a few hundred thousand clones, about 85% of which are singletons. The material sequenced was peripheral blood. Receptor source: a human donor with COVID-19, enrolled during active disease. The donor label of this sample is uncertain.

The chain carries TRBV27 and TRBJ2-6, with D possibly being TRBD2 (6 bases). Germline assignment: CDR1 MNHEY and CDR2 SMNVEV (reference sequence). Trimming cost V 5 bases and J 0 bases, with 14 bases left between them. CDR3 length: 17 amino acids. The CDR3 here is CASSHGTDGSGANVLTF. CDR3 nucleotides: TGTGCCAGCAGTCACGGGACTGATGGCTCTGGGGCCAACGTCCTGACTTTC. The full variable domain, with the rest looked up from reference TRBV27 and TRBJ2-6, is EAQVTQNPRYLITVTGKKLTVTCSQNMNHEYMSWYRQDPGLGLRQIYYSMNVEVTDKGDVPEGYKVSRKEKRNFPLILESPSPNQTSLYFCASSHGTDGSGANVLTFGAGSRLTVL.

The rearrangement links TRBV11-3 to TRBJ2-3; a possible D gene is TRBD1 (6 bases). CDR1 SGHNT and CDR2 YENEEA come from the germline V gene. The CDR3 has 17 residues. V dropped 4 bases and J dropped 1 base, with 18 bases sitting between them. Here the CDR3 reads CASSSRTDLTGTDTQYF. In DNA form, the CDR3 reads TGTGCCAGCAGCTCTCGGACAGATCTAACTGGCACAGATACGCAGTATTTT.

This chain links TRBV9 with TRBJ1-6; the D gene is possibly TRBD1 (5 bases). The CDR3 loop spans 15 amino acids. The germline gives CDR1 SGDLS, CDR2 YYNGEE. Deletions cut 5 bases from V and 3 bases from J, with 12 bases between. The CDR3 DNA is TGTGCCAGCAGTCGGGGGGATAACTATAATTCACCCCTCCACTTT. This encodes CASSRGDNYNSPLHF.

This chain joins TRBV28 and TRBJ1-2, with a possible D match to TRBD1 (5 bases). The V end was cut by 0 bases, the J end by 3 bases, with 14 bases between. This CDR3 comprises 16 residues. CDR1 is MDHEN and CDR2 is SYDVKM in the germline V gene. The CDR3, as DNA: TGTGCCAGCAGTTTATGGGGAGGGGAACTTTACTATGGCTACACCTTC. Residues: CASSLWGGELYYGYTF.

In DNA form, the CDR3 reads TGTGCCAGCAGACCTGGGACAGGAAGACCTGGGGCCAACGTCCTGACTTTC. Amino acid sequence: CASRPGTGRPGANVLTF. V and J are TRBV5-4 and TRBJ2-6; the match to TRBD1 covers 8 bases. The CDR3 is made up of 17 amino acids. Germline lookup yields CDR1 SGHNT and CDR2 YYREEE (reference sequence). With V trimmed by 5 bases and J by 2 bases, 9 bases remained unmatched.

The CDR3 is CASSSALAGGSRAETQYF. The CDR3 DNA is TGTGCCAGCAGTTCGGCTTTGGCGGGAGGGTCGAGAGCAGAGACCCAGTACTTC. This chain links TRBV6-2 or TRBV6-3 with TRBJ2-5, with TRBD2 identical over 9 bases. The germline V gene has CDR1 MNHEY and CDR2 SVGEGT. The junction had 16 bases not matched to a gene; V was cut back by 4 bases and J by 4 bases. The CDR3 covers 18 residues.

The chain couples TRBV29-1 to TRBJ1-2, with 10 bases fitting TRBD1. This CDR3 is built from 11 residues. In germline, CDR1 is SQVTM, CDR2 ANQGSEA. V shed 7 bases, J shed 8 bases, and the junction held 4 bases outside the gene matches. The CDR3: CSARQGAGYTF. DNA of the CDR3: TGCAGCGCCCGACAGGGGGCCGGCTACACCTTC.

This chain links TRBV2 with TRBJ2-6, with 10 bases identical to TRBD2. Trimming at V came to 1 base and at J to 0 bases, leaving 6 bases not matched to a gene. This CDR3 has 19 residues. CDR1 and CDR2 from the germline V gene are SNHLY and FYNNEI. This chain's CDR3 is CASSEEVLAGISGANVLTF. The CDR3 DNA reads TGTGCCAGCAGTGAAGAGGTACTAGCGGGGATCTCTGGGGCCAACGTCCTGACTTTC.

This clone was seen just once. The rearrangement uses TRBV5-1 and TRBJ2-7; 11 bases agree with TRBD1. J gave up 3 bases and V 2 bases, and 10 bases lay outside the gene matches. In germline, CDR1 is SGHRS, CDR2 YFSETQ. The CDR3 spans 17 residues. CDR3 sequence reads: CASSFNPPGTGGYEQYF. The CDR3 DNA reads as TGCGCCAGCAGCTTTAACCCGCCCGGGACAGGGGGCTACGAGCAGTACTTC.

The chain carries TRBV2 and TRBJ2-7; maybe TRBD2 (6 bases). The CDR3 has 13 residues. Per germline, CDR1 SNHLY and CDR2 FYNNEI. Trimming cost V 6 bases and J 1 base, with 10 bases left between them. CDR3 in amino acids: CASREGGSYEQYF. CDR3 DNA sequence: TGTGCCAGCAGGGAGGGTGGATCCTACGAGCAGTACTTC.

The chain couples TRBV28 to TRBJ2-1; D is unclear. CDR3 length: 14 amino acids. Germline V gene lookup returns CDR1 MDHEN and CDR2 SYDVKM. Trimming removed 5 bases from V and 4 bases from J, with 12 bases in between. CDR3 loop: CASSLRAWYNEQFF. The DNA for the CDR3 is TGTGCCAGCAGTCTCCGTGCGTGGTACAATGAGCAGTTCTTC.

The J gene is TRBJ2-7, the V gene TRBV28; 8 bases fit TRBD1. From germline, CDR1 is MDHEN and CDR2 SYDVKM. The CDR3 sequence is 15 residues long. J was trimmed by 2 bases and V by 6 bases; bases with no gene match: 9. CDR3 sequence reads: CASRTPTGEPYEQYF. CDR3 DNA sequence: TGTGCCAGCAGGACACCGACAGGGGAACCCTACGAGCAGTACTTC.

The count of this clone is one. DNA for the CDR3: TGTGCCAGCTCACCACCGGTGGCAGGCTCTGGAAACACCATATATTTT. It specifies CASSPPVAGSGNTIYF. This chain uses TRBV18 with TRBJ1-3; D not certain. CDR3 length: 16 amino acids. V was clipped by 0 bases and J by 0 bases, with 9 bases between them. The germline gives CDR1 KGHSH, CDR2 LQKENI.

The chain uses TRBV7-3 and TRBJ2-2, with D possibly matching TRBD2 (5 bases). The CDR3 has 16 residues. Germline V lookup: CDR1 SGHTA, CDR2 FQGTGA. Between the trimmed V and J ends, which lost 2 bases and 3 bases, there was a span of 13 bases. In DNA form, the CDR3 reads TGTGCCAGCAGCTTAGGAACTAGAGTAGACACCGGGGAGCTGTTTTTT. This encodes CASSLGTRVDTGELFF.

V is TRBV7-2 and J is TRBJ1-2; D may be TRBD1 (6 bases). The CDR3 runs 14 residues. V lost 1 base and J lost 6, with 12 bases in between. CDR1 SGHTA and CDR2 FQGNSA come from the germline V gene. CDR3 amino acids: CASSLDRQGHGYTF. CDR3 in DNA: TGTGCCAGCAGCTTAGATAGGCAGGGGCATGGCTACACCTTC.

This sequence joins TRBV27 and TRBJ1-1; D gene ambiguous. The CDR3 extends over 14 amino acids. The ends were cut back, 4 bases at V and 3 bases at J, with 12 bases in the middle. Germline CDR1 MNHEY, CDR2 SMNVEV (reference sequence). The CDR3 sequence is CASSSSDTDTEAFF. DNA for the CDR3: TGTGCCAGCAGTTCCTCCGACACAGACACTGAAGCTTTCTTT.

The chain uses TRBV7-3 and TRBJ2-2; possibly TRBD1 for D (6 bases). V lost 5 bases and J lost 4, with 14 bases in between. The CDR3 extends over 15 amino acids. Germline V gene data show CDR1 as SGHTA and CDR2 as FQGTGA. The CDR3 region is CASSPGAGSTGELFF. As DNA, the CDR3 is TGTGCCAGCAGCCCAGGGGCAGGGAGCACCGGGGAGCTGTTTTTT.

CDR3 sequence reads: CASSAVQGSPLHF. The CDR3 DNA sequence: TGTGCCAGCAGTGCCGTACAGGGATCACCCCTCCACTTT. The chain employs TRBV6-4 and TRBJ1-6, with D perhaps matching TRBD1 (6 bases). The V end was cut by 4 bases, the J end by 10 bases, with 11 bases between. Germline values: CDR1 MRHNA, CDR2 SNTAGT. The CDR3 is 13 amino acids.

In DNA form, the CDR3 reads TGTGCCTGGAGTACAGGCCGGGACATAAATAGCAATCAGCCCCAGCATTTT. Translating gives CAWSTGRDINSNQPQHF. The chain links TRBV30 to TRBJ1-5; possibly TRBD1 for D (6 bases). Germline V gene data show CDR1 as GTSNPN and CDR2 as SVGIG (reference sequence). The V gene lost 2 bases and the J gene lost 0 bases, with 17 bases spanning the gap. The CDR3 contains 17 residues. The full variable domain, rest sourced from reference TRBV30 and TRBJ1-5, is SQTIHQWPATLVQPVGSPLSLECTVEGTSNPNLYWYRQAAGRGLQLLFYSVGIGQISSEVPQNLSASRPQDRQFILSSKKLLLSDSGFYLCAWSTGRDINSNQPQHFGDGTRLSIL.

J is TRBJ2-1 and V is TRBV27; the match to TRBD2 covers 14 bases. Germline V lookup: CDR1 MNHEY, CDR2 SMNVEV (reference sequence). V dropped 6 bases and J dropped 7; count of bases not matched to a gene: 5. The CDR3 loop spans 15 amino acids. The CDR3 here is CASSPGLAGVNEQFF. CDR3 nucleotide sequence: TGTGCCAGCAGCCCGGGACTAGCGGGAGTAAATGAGCAGTTCTTC.

This clone was observed once. The V gene is TRBV7-6, the J gene TRBJ2-1, with D perhaps matching TRBD2 (5 bases). Deletions cut 3 bases from V and 0 bases from J, with 12 bases between. The CDR3 is made up of 16 amino acids. Germline CDR1 is SGHVS and CDR2 is FNYEAQ. As DNA, the CDR3 is TGTGCCAGCAGCTTTGCACCGGGAAGCTCCTACAATGAGCAGTTCTTC. It specifies CASSFAPGSSYNEQFF.

The rearrangement links TRBV5-1 to TRBJ2-3; D perhaps matches TRBD2 (6 bases). This CDR3 spans 14 amino acids. CDR1 is SGHRS and CDR2 is YFSETQ in the germline V gene. V was shortened by 4 bases and J by 2 bases, with 11 bases between the two germline ends. CDR3 sequence: CASSPGDSTDTQYF. The CDR3 DNA reads as TGCGCCAGCAGCCCGGGGGACTCCACAGATACGCAGTATTTT.

The chain links TRBV27 to TRBJ2-7; a possible D gene is TRBD1 (6 bases). In germline, CDR1 is MNHEY, CDR2 SMNVEV (reference sequence). This CDR3 region has 14 residues. Trimming cost V 6 bases and J 0 bases, with 12 bases left between them. CDR3 DNA sequence: TGTGCCAGCAGCCAAAACAGGGCCTCCTACGAGCAGTACTTC. It specifies CASSQNRASYEQYF.

This chain links TRBV14 with TRBJ1-6; D may be TRBD1 (5 bases). Germline V gene lookup returns CDR1 SGHDN and CDR2 FVKESK. The CDR3 has 15 amino acids. V was clipped by 0 bases and J by 7 bases, with 10 bases between them. The CDR3 is CASSQDHRWNSPLHF. The CDR3 bases are TGTGCCAGCAGCCAAGACCACAGGTGGAATTCACCCCTCCACTTT.

J is TRBJ1-1 and V is TRBV3-1 (or the pseudogene TRBV3-2); a weak D match, TRBD1 (6 bases). Trimming cost V 2 bases and J 2 bases, with 15 bases left between them. Germline assignment: CDR1 LGHDT and CDR2 YNNKEL (reference sequence). CDR3 size: 16 residues. DNA for the CDR3: TGTGCCAGCAGCCAACACCGGGCAGGGGCTAACACTGAAGCTTTCTTT. Translated: CASSQHRAGANTEAFF.

This clone was observed a handful of times. The chain uses TRBV2 and TRBJ1-4; no reliable D call. Germline V CDR1 and CDR2: SNHLY, FYNNEI. Trimming removed 2 bases at V and 7 bases at J, with 11 bases between. CDR3 length: 14 residues. The CDR3 DNA reads as TGTGCCAGCAGTGAACGTAGGGAGGGTGAAAAACTGTTTTTT. This encodes CASSERREGEKLFF. Full variable domain (rest looked up from reference TRBV2 and TRBJ1-4): EPEVTQTPSHQVTQMGQEVILRCVPISNHLYFYWYRQILGQKVEFLVSFYNNEISEKSEIFDDQFSVERPDGSNFTLKIRSTKLEDSAMYFCASSERREGEKLFFGSGTQLSVL.

This clone was recorded a few times. The chain joins TRBV6-5 to TRBJ1-2; 8 bases map to TRBD1. Germline V CDR1 and CDR2: MNHEY, SVGAGI. Unmatched junction bases numbered 8, after V lost 7 bases and J lost 7 bases. The CDR3 has 13 residues. In nucleotides, the CDR3 is TGTGCCAGCACTCGGGGACAGGTCGCTGGCTACACCTTC. Translating gives CASTRGQVAGYTF.

This clone turned up a few times. The rearrangement uses TRBV7-3 and TRBJ2-2; 9 bases map to TRBD1. Germline values: CDR1 SGHTA, CDR2 FQGTGA. This CDR3 is built from 14 residues. V lost 5 bases and J lost 4; bases outside the gene matches: 2. Here the CDR3 DNA reads TGTGCCAGCAGCCAGACAGGGGGCACCGGGGAGCTGTTTTTT. Amino acids: CASSQTGGTGELFF.

This clone was seen a single time. The genes are TRBV7-2 and TRBJ2-7; 8 positions agree with TRBD2. Germline V gene sequence: CDR1 SGHTA, CDR2 FQGNSA. J lost 6 bases, V lost 4 bases, and 11 bases had no gene match. CDR3 length: 15 residues. The CDR3: CASSSRTSSVGEQYF. The CDR3 region has the DNA TGTGCCAGCAGCTCCCGGACTAGCAGTGTGGGCGAGCAGTACTTC.

This rearrangement joins TRBV6-2 or TRBV6-3 to TRBJ2-1; 7 nucleotides agree with TRBD2. Germline V gives CDR1 MNHEY, CDR2 SVGEGT. The J segment lost 8 bases and the V segment lost 3 bases, leaving 7 bases of the junction unmatched. The CDR3 covers 14 residues. Written as DNA, the CDR3 is TGTGCCAGCAGTTATTTGAGGGAGGGCGATGAGCAGTTCTTC. As protein: CASSYLREGDEQFF.

The V gene is TRBV7-2, the J gene TRBJ2-7, with TRBD2 as a possible D gene (6 bases). Between the trimmed V and J ends, which lost 4 bases and 9 bases, there was a span of 19 bases. The germline CDR1 and CDR2 sequences are SGHTA and FQGNSA. The CDR3 is 14 residues long. CDR3 sequence (DNA): TGTGCCAGCAGCTCCCCCCGCGGGGCCGGCAGGCAGTACTTC. Its translation: CASSSPRGAGRQYF.